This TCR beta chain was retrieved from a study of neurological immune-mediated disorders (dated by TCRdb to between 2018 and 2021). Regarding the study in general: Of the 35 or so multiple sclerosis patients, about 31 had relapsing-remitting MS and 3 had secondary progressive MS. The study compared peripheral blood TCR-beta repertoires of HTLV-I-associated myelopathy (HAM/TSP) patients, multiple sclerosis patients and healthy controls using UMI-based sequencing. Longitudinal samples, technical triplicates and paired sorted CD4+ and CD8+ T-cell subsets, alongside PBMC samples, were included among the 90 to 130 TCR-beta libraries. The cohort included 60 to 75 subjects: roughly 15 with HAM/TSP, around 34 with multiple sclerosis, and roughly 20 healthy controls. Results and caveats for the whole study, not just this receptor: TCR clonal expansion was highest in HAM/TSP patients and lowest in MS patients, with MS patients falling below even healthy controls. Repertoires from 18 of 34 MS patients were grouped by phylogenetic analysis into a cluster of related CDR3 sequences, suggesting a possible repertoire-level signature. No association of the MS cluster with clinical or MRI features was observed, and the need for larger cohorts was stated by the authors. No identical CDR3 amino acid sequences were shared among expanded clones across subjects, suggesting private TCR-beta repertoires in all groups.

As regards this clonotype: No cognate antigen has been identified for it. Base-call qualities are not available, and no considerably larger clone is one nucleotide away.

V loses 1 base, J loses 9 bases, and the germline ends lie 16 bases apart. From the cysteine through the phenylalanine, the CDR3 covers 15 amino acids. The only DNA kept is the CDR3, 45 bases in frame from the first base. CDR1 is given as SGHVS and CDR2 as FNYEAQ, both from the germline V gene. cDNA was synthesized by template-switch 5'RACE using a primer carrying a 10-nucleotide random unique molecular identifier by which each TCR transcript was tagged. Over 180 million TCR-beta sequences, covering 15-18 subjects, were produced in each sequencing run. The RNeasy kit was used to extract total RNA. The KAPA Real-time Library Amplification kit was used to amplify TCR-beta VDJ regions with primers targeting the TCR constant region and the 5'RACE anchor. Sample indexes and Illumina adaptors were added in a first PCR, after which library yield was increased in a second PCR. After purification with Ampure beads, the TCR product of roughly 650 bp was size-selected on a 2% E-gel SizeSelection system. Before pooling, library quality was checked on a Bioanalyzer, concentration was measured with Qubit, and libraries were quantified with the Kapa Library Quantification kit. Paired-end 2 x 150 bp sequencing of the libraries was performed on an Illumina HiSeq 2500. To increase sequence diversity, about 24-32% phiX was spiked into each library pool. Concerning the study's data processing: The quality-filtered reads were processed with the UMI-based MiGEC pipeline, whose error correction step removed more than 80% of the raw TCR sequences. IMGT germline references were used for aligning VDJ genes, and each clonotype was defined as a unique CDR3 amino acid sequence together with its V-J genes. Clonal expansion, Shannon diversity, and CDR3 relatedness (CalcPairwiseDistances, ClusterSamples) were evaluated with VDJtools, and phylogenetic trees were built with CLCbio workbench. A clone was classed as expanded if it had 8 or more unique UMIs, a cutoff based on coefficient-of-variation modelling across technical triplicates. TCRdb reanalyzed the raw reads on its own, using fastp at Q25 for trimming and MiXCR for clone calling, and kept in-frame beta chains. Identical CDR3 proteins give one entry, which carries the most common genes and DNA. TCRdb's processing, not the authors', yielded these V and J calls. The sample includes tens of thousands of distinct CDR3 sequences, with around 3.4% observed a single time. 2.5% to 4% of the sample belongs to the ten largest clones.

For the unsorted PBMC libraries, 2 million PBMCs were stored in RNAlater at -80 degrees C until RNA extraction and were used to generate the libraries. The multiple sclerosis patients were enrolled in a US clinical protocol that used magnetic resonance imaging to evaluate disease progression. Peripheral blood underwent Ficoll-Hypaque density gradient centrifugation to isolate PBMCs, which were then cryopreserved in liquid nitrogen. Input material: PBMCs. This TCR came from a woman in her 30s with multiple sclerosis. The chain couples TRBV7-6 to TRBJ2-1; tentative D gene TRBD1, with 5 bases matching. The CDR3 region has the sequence CASSLVRGRHGEQFF. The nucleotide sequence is TGTGCCAGCAGCTTAGTTAGGGGCCGACACGGTGAGCAGTTCTTC.